This T cell receptor (beta chain) was profiled in a study of CXCR3-negative and CXCR3-positive naive CD8 T cells. Libraries were UMI-labeled 5' RACE TRB cDNA. Reanalyzing the 5' RACE reads, TCRdb keeps one entry per CDR3 protein, without DNA. This listing includes roughly 70,000 distinct CDR3 sequences. Of note for this clonotype: Its target is unknown.

Naive CD8+ T cells displayed a CD45RO-CCR7+CD27+CD95- phenotype. Study-wide points: In both naive subsets diversity was comparably high, whereas memory CD8+ cells showed much lower diversity.

The CDR3 has 16 amino acids. Germline V lookup: CDR1 LGHNA, CDR2 YSLEER. V and J are TRBV4-3 and TRBJ2-2; the TCRdb call, TRBD1, lacks DNA for checking. The sequenced material came from naive CXCR3- CD8+ T cells from blood. Specified subset: CD45RO-CCR7+CD27+CD95- naive CD8+ T cells lacking CXCR3 (TNR3-). The sequence was obtained from a human donor in good health. Some clones in this sample may be carry-over from other donors' samples. The CDR3 region is CASSQDPGDSSGELFF.